The T cell receptor (beta chain) described here comes from a study of T cell changes during pregnancy in multiple sclerosis. Clones were read by immunoSEQ multiplex PCR, and TCRdb kept only the in-frame ones, dropping some. The sample contains tens of thousands of clones, 75% to 95% of which appear only once. Sequencing was performed on CD4+ T cells from peripheral blood mononuclear cells, taken before pregnancy. The receptor comes from a female donor with multiple sclerosis, enrolled in a pregnancy study.

CDR3 loop: CASSVAAVTYNEQFF. In DNA, the CDR3 is TGTGCCAGCAGCGTAGCTGCAGTAACCTACAATGAGCAGTTCTTC. The chain has TRBV9 and TRBJ2-1; D is unresolved. The CDR3 length is 15 residues. V was cut by 0 bases and J by 2 bases, with 9 bases left in between. Germline V gene data show CDR1 as SGDLS and CDR2 as YYNGEE.